This T cell receptor (beta chain) was captured in a study of shared clonotypes between healthy human individuals. Findings of the study overall: It was observed that approximately 5% of naive CD4 clonotypes were shared across a few donors. Naive subsets tended to show greater estimated richness than memory subsets.

On this clone itself: What it binds is not known.

V was clipped by 4 bases and J by 2 bases, with 12 bases between them. The CDR3 is 15 amino acids. The germline gives CDR1 LNHDA, CDR2 SQIVND (reference sequence). Caucasian adults residing in Nashville, Tennessee made up all the donors. Assay used: immunoSEQ multiplex PCR; TCRdb lists only in-frame clones, some missing. The sample has 2,500,000 or so clones; just over 90% are singletons. This sequence was found in a man aged 18 to 29 in good health. The sample comprised naive CD4+ T cells sorted from blood. Subset reported: CD45RA+ positively selected. This sequence joins TRBV19 and TRBJ2-1; D possibly corresponds to TRBD2 (6 bases). CDR3 coding DNA: TGTGCCAGTAGTAAACGGGGGATTGCCTACAATGAGCAGTTCTTC. This codes for CASSKRGIAYNEQFF.